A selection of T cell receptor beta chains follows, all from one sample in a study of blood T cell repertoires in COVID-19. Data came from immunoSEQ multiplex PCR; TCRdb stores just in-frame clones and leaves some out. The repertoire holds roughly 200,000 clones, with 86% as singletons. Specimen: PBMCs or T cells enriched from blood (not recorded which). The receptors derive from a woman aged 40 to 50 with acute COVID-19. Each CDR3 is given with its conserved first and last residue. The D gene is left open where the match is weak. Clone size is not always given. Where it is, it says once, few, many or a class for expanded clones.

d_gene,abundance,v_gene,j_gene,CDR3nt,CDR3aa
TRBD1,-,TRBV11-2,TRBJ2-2,TGTGCCAGCAGCCGAGCGGGACAGGGAATTAACACCGGGGAGCTGTTTTTT,CASSRAGQGINTGELFF
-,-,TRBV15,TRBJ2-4,TGTGCCACCAGCAGGGGGTCACTCGGAGGAGTCGGCGCCAAAAACATTCAGTACTTC,CATSRGSLGGVGAKNIQYF
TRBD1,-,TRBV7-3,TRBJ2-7,TGTGCCAGCAGCTTGGACAGGGGGTACGAGCAGTACTTC,CASSLDRGYEQYF
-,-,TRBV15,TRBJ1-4,TGTGCCACCAGCAGAGAGGGGGGGGGTGCTGAAAAACTGTTTTTT,CATSREGGGAEKLFF
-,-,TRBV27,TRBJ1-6,TGTGCCAGCAGTTTCGCCCCGGGGGAAAATTCACCCCTCCACTTT,CASSFAPGENSPLHF
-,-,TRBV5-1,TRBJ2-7,TGCGCCAGCAGCCTTGGAGGGGCCGGACGCGAGCAGTACTTC,CASSLGGAGREQYF
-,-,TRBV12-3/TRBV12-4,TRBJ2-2,TGTGCCAGCAGTTTAGTTATAACCGGGGAGCTGTTTTTT,CASSLVITGELFF
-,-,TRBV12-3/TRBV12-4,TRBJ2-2,TGTGCCATCAGGCCCGGCGGGGAGCTGTTTTTT,CAIRPGGELFF
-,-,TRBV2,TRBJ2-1,TGTGCCAGCAGAGATTCTCTGACAGGAGAGCACTACAATGAGCAGTTCTTC,CASRDSLTGEHYNEQFF
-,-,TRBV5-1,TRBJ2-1,TGCGCCAGCACCGGGACTTCTAATGAGCAGTTCTTC,CASTGTSNEQFF
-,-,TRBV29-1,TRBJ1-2,TGCAGTTACGAAAAACAGGGTATCTATGGCTACACCTTC,CSYEKQGIYGYTF
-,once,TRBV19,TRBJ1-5,TGTGCCAGTAGTGTTCTTCGGACAGAAATTAGCAATCAGCCCCAGCATTTT,CASSVLRTEISNQPQHF
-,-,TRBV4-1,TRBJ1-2,TGCGCCAGCAGCAGCGGGAGCTATGGCTACACCTTC,CASSSGSYGYTF
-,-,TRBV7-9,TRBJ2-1,TGTGCCAGCAGCTTAGTCAGGTACAATGAGCAGTTCTTC,CASSLVRYNEQFF
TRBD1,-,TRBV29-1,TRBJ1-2,TGCAGCGTTGACTACAGGGGCGCGGATTCTAACTATGGCTACACCTTC,CSVDYRGADSNYGYTF
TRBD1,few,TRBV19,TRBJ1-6,TGTGCCAGTAGTATACGGGCAGGGGGTAATTCACCCCTCCACTTT,CASSIRAGGNSPLHF
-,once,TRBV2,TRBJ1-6,TGTGCCAGCAGCACCCAGTGGGGGGTTAATTCACCCCTCCACTTT,CASSTQWGVNSPLHF
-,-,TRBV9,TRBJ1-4,TGTGCCAGCAGCGTAGGGGGCGTGGACAATGAAAAACTGTTTTTT,CASSVGGVDNEKLFF
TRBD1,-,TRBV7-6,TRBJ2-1,TGTGCCAGCAGCCGGCCGGGACAGGAGACTTTGGGCTCCTACAATGAGCAGTTCTTC,CASSRPGQETLGSYNEQFF
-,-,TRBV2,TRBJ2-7,TGTGCCAGCAGTCCCGAGTTCGACTCCTACGAGCAGTACTTC,CASSPEFDSYEQYF
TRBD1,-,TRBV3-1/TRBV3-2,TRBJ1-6,TGTGCCAGCAGCGCGGGACAGGGGGTTTCACCCCTCCACTTT,CASSAGQGVSPLHF
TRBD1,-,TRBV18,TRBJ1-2,TGTGCCAGCTCACCACAGGCAGGGGGCGGCGCGGATGGCTACACCTTC,CASSPQAGGGADGYTF
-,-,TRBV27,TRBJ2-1,TGTGCCAGCAGTTTTGGGGCGCATAAAAATGAGCAGTTCTTC,CASSFGAHKNEQFF